The 25 T cell receptor beta chains listed next were all sequenced from one sample in a study of PD-1 blockade in mismatch repair-deficient tumors. The method was immunoSEQ multiplex PCR; TCRdb's version includes in-frame clones alone and lacks a portion of them. Among around 110,000 clones listed, roughly 80% were seen once. The source was peripheral blood, collected about 60 weeks after starting pembrolizumab. The source of these receptors is an adult with mismatch repair-deficient cancer.

The chain uses TRBV18 and TRBJ2-5, with D maybe TRBD2 (6 bases). Per germline, CDR1 KGHSH and CDR2 LQKENI. Trimming cost V 5 bases and J 1 base, with 8 bases left between them. CDR3 length: 13 amino acids. CDR3 sequence reads: CASSYSGQETQYF. The CDR3 region has the DNA TGTGCCAGCTCATATAGCGGCCAAGAGACCCAGTACTTC.

This rearrangement joins TRBV21-1 to TRBJ2-7; the tabulated D call, TRBD2, remains unverified against the DNA. TRBV21-1 is a pseudogene locus. The CDR3 runs to 15 residues. Here the CDR3 reads CASSRGGTPRHEQYF. In nucleotides, the CDR3 is TGTGCCAGCAGCAGGGGGGGGACCCCTAGGCACGAGCAGTACTTC.

The chain combines TRBV5-1 with TRBJ2-1; D unresolved. CDR1 is SGHRS and CDR2 is YFSETQ in the germline V gene. With 4 bases removed from V and 7 bases from J, the gap between germline ends came to 6 bases. There are 11 residues in the CDR3. The CDR3 is CASSAKNEQFF. CDR3 in DNA: TGCGCCAGCAGCGCGAAGAATGAGCAGTTCTTC. Supplemented by reference TRBV5-1 and TRBJ2-1, the full variable domain reads KAGVTQTPRYLIKTRGQQVTLSCSPISGHRSVSWYQQTPGQGLQFLFEYFSETQRNKGNFPGRFSGRQFSNSRSEMNVSTLELGDSALYLCASSAKNEQFFGPGTRLTVL.

The genes are TRBV7-9 and TRBJ1-2, with a possible D match to TRBD1 (6 bases). V was shortened by 5 bases and J by 6 bases, with 19 bases between the two germline ends. Germline-derived CDR1 and CDR2 are SEHNR and FQNEAQ (reference sequence). The CDR3 has 15 amino acids. The CDR3 coding sequence is TGTGCCAGCAGCCCACCCACAGGGACTATCCATGGCTACACCTTC. As protein: CASSPPTGTIHGYTF.

The chain couples TRBV18 to TRBJ1-1; 8 bases fit TRBD1. The V gene end was trimmed by 5 bases and the J gene end by 3 bases; junction bases not matched to a gene: 5. The CDR3 has 14 residues. The germline V gene encodes CDR1 KGHSH and CDR2 LQKENI. CDR3 amino acids: CASSATGGDTEAFF. The CDR3 DNA sequence: TGTGCCAGCTCAGCTACAGGGGGTGACACTGAAGCTTTCTTT.

V usage is TRBV10-1 and J usage is TRBJ2-3, with D tentatively TRBD2 (5 bases). V lost 4 bases, J lost 5 bases, and 10 bases lay in between. This CDR3 is 13 amino acids long. Germline assignment: CDR1 WNHNN and CDR2 SYGVQD (reference sequence). The DNA for the CDR3 is TGCGCCAGCAGTGCCAGCCGGGGAGATACGCAGTATTTT. Translated: CASSASRGDTQYF.

J is TRBJ1-2 and V is TRBV7-2, with 9 positions matching TRBD1. V lost 6 bases and J lost 9; bases outside the gene matches: 11. The CDR3 extends over 14 amino acids. Per the germline V gene, CDR1 is SGHTA and CDR2 is FQGNSA. This chain's CDR3 is CASSSPGQGYRYTF. As DNA, the CDR3 is TGTGCCAGCAGTTCCCCGGGACAGGGTTATCGCTACACCTTC.

This chain links TRBV7-9 with TRBJ2-7; TRBD2 matches 9 bases. Per the germline V gene, CDR1 is SEHNR and CDR2 is FQNEAQ (reference sequence). Trimming at V came to 7 bases and at J to 2 bases, leaving 6 bases not matched to a gene. CDR3 length equals 14 residues. CDR3 in amino acids: CASIYSGSPYEQYF. The CDR3 DNA is TGTGCCAGCATCTATAGCGGGAGCCCCTACGAGCAGTACTTC.

The rearrangement joins TRBV7-2 to TRBJ1-1; weak D call: TRBD1 (6 bases). CDR1 is SGHTA, CDR2 FQGNSA, per germline. The CDR3 runs 13 residues. With 6 bases removed from V and 4 bases from J, the gap between germline ends came to 12 bases. The CDR3: CASRNGGRTEAFF. The CDR3 DNA reads as TGTGCCAGCAGGAACGGGGGGCGCACTGAAGCTTTCTTT.

The gene calls are TRBV5-1 and TRBJ1-1; D remains ambiguous. CDR3 length: 14 amino acids. Per germline, CDR1 SGHRS and CDR2 YFSETQ. V was trimmed by 0 bases and J by 7 bases, leaving 13 bases between them. The CDR3 bases are TGCGCCAGCAGCTTGGGGGTCGACCCGAATGAAGCTTTCTTT. Translating it yields CASSLGVDPNEAFF.

This chain links TRBV18 with TRBJ2-1; D is perhaps TRBD2 (5 bases). V lost 6 bases to trimming and J lost 6 bases, with 15 bases between them. This CDR3 is 14 amino acids long. CDR1 and CDR2 from the germline V gene are KGHSH and LQKENI. In nucleotides, the CDR3 is TGTGCCAGCTCGGGCCTCGGGGTGGGCAATGAGCAGTTCTTC. This gives the protein CASSGLGVGNEQFF.

This clone turned up a few times. This CDR3 reads CASSIRVEAFF. CDR3 DNA sequence: TGTGCCAGTAGTATTAGGGTTGAAGCTTTCTTT. V is TRBV19 and J is TRBJ1-1; no definite D call. The V gene lost 3 bases and the J gene lost 7 bases, with 6 bases spanning the gap. CDR3 length equals 11 residues. The germline CDR1 and CDR2 sequences are LNHDA and SQIVND (reference sequence).

The chain links TRBV4-1 to TRBJ2-4, with 8 bases identical to TRBD2. The J segment lost 1 base and the V segment lost 0 bases, leaving 5 bases of the junction unmatched. CDR3 size: 17 residues. Germline CDR1 and CDR2: MGHRA and YSYEKL. The chain's CDR3 is CASSQDSGGWAKNIQYF. In DNA, the CDR3 is TGCGCCAGCAGCCAAGATTCGGGAGGGTGGGCCAAAAACATTCAGTACTTC.

The rearrangement uses TRBV10-3 and TRBJ2-7, with a possible D match to TRBD1 (6 bases). CDR1 ENHRY and CDR2 SYGVKD come from the germline V gene. Trimming took off 4 bases at V and 3 bases at J, with 16 bases between the two ends. This CDR3 spans 15 amino acids. CDR3 region: CAISVAGRGGYEQYF. In nucleotides, the CDR3 is TGTGCCATCAGTGTCGCTGGCAGGGGTGGCTACGAGCAGTACTTC.

This clone showed up just a few times. The chain combines TRBV27 with TRBJ2-1; D is perhaps TRBD2 (6 bases). The CDR3 runs to 13 residues. V lost 3 bases, J lost 9 bases, and 12 bases lay in between. In germline, CDR1 is MNHEY, CDR2 SMNVEV (reference sequence). The CDR3 spells CASSFGGSPEQFF. The CDR3 DNA sequence: TGTGCCAGCAGTTTCGGGGGATCGCCTGAGCAGTTCTTC.

This chain joins TRBV6-5 and TRBJ2-7; 7 bases line up with TRBD1. J lost 3 bases, V lost 7 bases, and 12 bases had no gene match. The CDR3 covers 15 residues. CDR1 is MNHEY, CDR2 SVGAGI, per germline. Here the CDR3 reads CASIPFPDRYYEQYF. In DNA form, the CDR3 reads TGTGCCAGCATCCCATTCCCGGACAGGTACTACGAGCAGTACTTC.

Only a few counts were recorded for this clone. The chain recombines TRBV7-9 with TRBJ1-2; D gene unclear. CDR1 and CDR2 (germline): SEHNR, FQNEAQ (reference sequence). V was cut by 9 bases and J by 7 bases, with 24 bases left in between. The CDR3 sequence is 15 residues long. For the CDR3, the DNA is TGTGCCAGTGGCGATACAGCGGAGGCAGTTTCTGGCTACACCTTC. It is translated as CASGDTAEAVSGYTF. Full variable domain (missing parts from reference TRBV7-9 and TRBJ1-2): DTGVSQNPRHKITKRGQNVTFRCDPISEHNRLYWYRQTLGQGPEFLTYFQNEAQLEKSRLLSDRFSAERPKGSFSTLEIQRTEQGDSAMYLCASGDTAEAVSGYTFGSGTRLTVV.

This chain connects TRBV11-3 to TRBJ1-3, with TRBD1 matching over 10 bases. The germline CDR1 and CDR2 sequences are SGHNT and YENEEA. The CDR3 is 13 residues long. J lost 8 bases, V lost 4 bases, and 2 bases had no gene match. The CDR3 DNA follows: TGTGCCAGCAGCTCGGACAGGGGGGACACCATATATTTT. Protein: CASSSDRGDTIYF.

The CDR3 coding sequence is TGTGCCAGCTCACAAGAGGGCTTCACAGATACGCAGTATTTT. Translating it yields CASSQEGFTDTQYF. The chain couples TRBV18 to TRBJ2-3, with a weak D call TRBD2 (5 bases). Trimming shortened V by 4 bases and J by 2 bases, and 10 bases separated the two germline ends. This CDR3 is 14 amino acids long. The germline gives CDR1 KGHSH, CDR2 LQKENI. The full variable domain, its missing parts supplied by reference TRBV18 and TRBJ2-3, is NAGVMQNPRHLVRRRGQEARLRCSPMKGHSHVYWYRQLPEEGLKFMVYLQKENIIDESGMPKERFSAEFPKEGPSILRIQQVVRGDSAAYFCASSQEGFTDTQYFGPGTRLTVL.

This rearrangement joins TRBV5-1 to TRBJ2-1; no definite D call. Trimming removed 4 bases from V and 3 bases from J, with 14 bases in between. This CDR3 has 15 amino acids. From germline, CDR1 is SGHRS and CDR2 YFSETQ. Here the CDR3 DNA reads TGCGCCAGCAGCCCGACCCCAGCTGACTACAATGAGCAGTTCTTC. Amino acid sequence: CASSPTPADYNEQFF. Complete variable domain (other parts from reference TRBV5-1 and TRBJ2-1): KAGVTQTPRYLIKTRGQQVTLSCSPISGHRSVSWYQQTPGQGLQFLFEYFSETQRNKGNFPGRFSGRQFSNSRSEMNVSTLELGDSALYLCASSPTPADYNEQFFGPGTRLTVL.

The chain combines TRBV7-8 with TRBJ2-7; perhaps TRBD2 as D (6 bases). Trimming left V 4 bases short and J 5 bases short, with 15 bases between. The CDR3 consists of 14 residues. The germline V gene encodes CDR1 SGHVS and CDR2 FQNEAQ. The DNA for the CDR3 is TGTGCCAGCAGCTCTTCCCTAGCGATCGACGAGCAGTACTTC. Translated: CASSSSLAIDEQYF.

V usage is TRBV7-9 and J usage is TRBJ2-7; 10 bases are shared with TRBD1. Germline loops: CDR1 SEHNR, CDR2 FQNEAQ (reference sequence). Trimming took 5 bases from V and 5 from J; bases not matched to a gene: 3. The CDR3 length is 13 residues. As DNA, the CDR3 is TGTGCCAGCAGCACGGGACAGGGGCACGAGCAGTACTTC. This sequence encodes CASSTGQGHEQYF.

CDR3 nucleotide sequence: TGCGCCAGCAGCCCCGCTGGCACTGGAAACACCATATATTTT. Amino acid sequence: CASSPAGTGNTIYF. This chain joins TRBV5-1 and TRBJ1-3; D uncertain. The germline V gene has CDR1 SGHRS and CDR2 YFSETQ. The CDR3 length is 14 residues. Trimming removed 4 bases from V and 2 bases from J, with 10 bases in between.

The genes are TRBV7-9 and TRBJ2-5; D may be TRBD1 or TRBD2 (5 bases each). This CDR3 is built from 18 residues. The V gene lost 6 bases and the J gene lost 3 bases, with 26 bases spanning the gap. The germline V gene encodes CDR1 SEHNR and CDR2 FQNEAQ (reference sequence). CDR3 protein: CASRARVRTVRSEETQYF. The CDR3 DNA follows: TGTGCCAGCAGGGCCAGGGTGCGGACTGTTCGTTCGGAAGAGACCCAGTACTTC.

The gene calls are TRBV7-9 and TRBJ2-7; D is undetermined. This CDR3 is built from 13 residues. From germline, CDR1 is SEHNR and CDR2 FQNEAQ (reference sequence). With 2 bases removed from V and 9 bases from J, the gap between germline ends came to 14 bases. This CDR3 is CASSLSDGQGQYF. The CDR3 DNA reads TGTGCCAGCAGCTTAAGCGACGGGCAAGGGCAGTACTTC. The full variable domain, completed using reference TRBV7-9 and TRBJ2-7, is DTGVSQNPRHKITKRGQNVTFRCDPISEHNRLYWYRQTLGQGPEFLTYFQNEAQLEKSRLLSDRFSAERPKGSFSTLEIQRTEQGDSAMYLCASSLSDGQGQYFGPGTRLTVT.